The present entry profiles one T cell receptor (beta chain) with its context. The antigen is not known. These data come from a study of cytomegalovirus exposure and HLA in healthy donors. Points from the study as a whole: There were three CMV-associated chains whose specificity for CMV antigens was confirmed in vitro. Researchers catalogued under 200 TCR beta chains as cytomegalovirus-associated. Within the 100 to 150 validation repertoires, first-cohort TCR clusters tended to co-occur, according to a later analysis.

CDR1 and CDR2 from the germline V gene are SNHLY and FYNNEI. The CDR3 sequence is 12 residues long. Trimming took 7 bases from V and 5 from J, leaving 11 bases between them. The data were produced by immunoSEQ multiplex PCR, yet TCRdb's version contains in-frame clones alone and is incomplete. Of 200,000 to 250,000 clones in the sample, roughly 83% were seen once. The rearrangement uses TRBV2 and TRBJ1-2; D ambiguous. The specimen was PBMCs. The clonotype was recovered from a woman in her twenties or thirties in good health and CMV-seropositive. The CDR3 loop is CASTQAGYGYTF. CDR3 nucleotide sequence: TGTGCCAGCACCCAGGCGGGGTATGGCTACACCTTC.